The 21 T cell receptor beta chains reported below all come from one sample, sequenced in a study of T cells in Graves' hyperthyroidism and ophthalmopathy. Amplified regions were TCR beta CDR3 sequences from RNA transcripts. HTBI primers drove first-round RT-PCR of the TCR CDR3. Using its own MiXCR run on the multiplex PCR reads, TCRdb lists one record per CDR3 protein. This sample carries fewer than 350,000 distinct CDR3 sequences, roughly 18% of them seen once, and the ten largest clones take about 35%. The source material was blood. These receptors originate from a man aged 45 to 65 with Graves' ophthalmopathy.

The rearrangement joins TRBV12-3 or TRBV12-4 to TRBJ1-2; perhaps TRBD1 as D (6 bases). Trimming stripped 10 bases from V and 7 bases from J, with 19 bases between. The CDR3 loop spans 13 amino acids. CDR3 in amino acids: CANTLGGALGYTF. DNA for the CDR3: TGTGCCAACACCCTGGGGGGGGCGCTTGGCTACACCTTC.

Here the CDR3 DNA reads TGTGCCAGCAGTTACGAGGGGATAAATCAGCCCCAGCATTTT. It translates to CASSYEGINQPQHF. The chain combines TRBV6-6 with TRBJ1-5, with a weak D call TRBD1 (5 bases). The germline CDR1 and CDR2 sequences are MNHNY and SVGAGI (reference sequence). Trimming shortened V by 2 bases and J by 4 bases, and 9 bases separated the two germline ends. The CDR3 runs 14 residues.

This rearrangement joins TRBV28 to TRBJ2-6; D ambiguous. The CDR3 totals 16 residues. The germline V gene encodes CDR1 MDHEN and CDR2 SYDVKM. The ends were cut back, 1 base at V and 0 bases at J, with 7 bases in the middle. The CDR3 sequence: CASSLFILSGANVLTF. The CDR3 nucleotides are TGTGCCAGCAGTTTATTTATCCTCTCTGGGGCCAACGTCCTGACTTTC.

Ten or more counts support this clonotype. Here the CDR3 reads CATSDPIWTSGSNPPYNEQFF. The CDR3 nucleotides are TGTGCCACCAGTGATCCGATATGGACTAGCGGGAGCAACCCCCCCTACAATGAGCAGTTCTTC. V gene TRBV24-1 combines with J gene TRBJ2-1; 13 positions agree with TRBD2. CDR1 and CDR2 (germline): KGHDR, SFDVKD. This CDR3 region has 21 residues. Losses at the gene ends were 3 bases for V and 2 bases for J; bases not matched to a gene: 15.

V usage is TRBV5-1 and J usage is TRBJ1-1; 7 bases are a match to TRBD1. Unmatched junction bases numbered 6, after V lost 4 bases and J lost 3 bases. This CDR3 region has 14 residues. Germline V gene sequence: CDR1 SGHRS, CDR2 YFSETQ. DNA of the CDR3: TGCGCCAGCAGCGTGGGACAGTGGCACACTGAAGCTTTCTTT. It is translated as CASSVGQWHTEAFF.

The rearrangement links TRBV28 to TRBJ2-7; 9 bases line up with TRBD1. V shed 6 bases and J 7 bases; nucleotides not matched to a gene: 13. The CDR3 runs to 15 residues. Germline V CDR1 and CDR2: MDHEN, SYDVKM. The CDR3 spells CASSSSPGTGLEQYF. The CDR3 bases are TGTGCCAGCAGCTCAAGCCCCGGGACAGGGTTGGAGCAGTACTTC.

This clonotype has only a few counts. Relative to the germline gene, one junction end is altered; a read error may explain this. The rearrangement joins TRBV11-2 to TRBJ2-7; maybe TRBD1 (5 bases). The CDR3 is made up of 14 amino acids. CDR1 SGHAT and CDR2 FQNNGV come from the germline V gene. The DNA for the CDR3 is TGTGTCAGCAGCTTAGAGTCAGGGCGGTACGAGCAGTACTTC. This translates into CVSSLESGRYEQYF.

A few counts support this clonotype. This chain uses TRBV28 with TRBJ1-1, with no clear D. CDR3 length: 17 residues. Per the germline V gene, CDR1 is MDHEN and CDR2 is SYDVKM. Between the trimmed V and J ends, which lost 0 bases and 3 bases, there was a span of 17 bases. The CDR3 protein is CASSLWAAAEMDTEAFF. Written as DNA, the CDR3 is TGTGCCAGCAGTTTATGGGCCGCGGCGGAGATGGACACTGAAGCTTTCTTT.

This clonotype came up a few times. The chain has TRBV20-1 and TRBJ1-2; D call uncertain. Deletions cut 1 base from V and 2 bases from J, with 8 bases between. This CDR3 spans 13 amino acids. Germline-derived CDR1 and CDR2 are DFQATT and SNEGSKA (reference sequence). This chain's CDR3 is CSARGETNYGYTF. As DNA, the CDR3 is TGCAGTGCTAGAGGAGAGACCAACTATGGCTACACCTTC.

At least ten counts were recorded for this clonotype. The chain combines TRBV5-1 with TRBJ2-7, with 9 bases aligning to TRBD2. Germline V lookup: CDR1 SGHRS, CDR2 YFSETQ. The CDR3 contains 14 residues. Trimming cost V 0 bases and J 4 bases; bases outside gene matches: 2. CDR3 sequence reads: CASSLVSGSYEQYF. CDR3 DNA sequence: TGCGCCAGCAGCTTGGTTAGCGGGAGTTACGAGCAGTACTTC.

This clonotype was counted ten times or more. The chain joins TRBV7-9 to TRBJ2-7; TRBD1 or TRBD2 may be the D gene (5 bases each). This CDR3 region has 13 residues. Germline CDR1 is SEHNR and CDR2 is FQNEAQ (reference sequence). The germline V and J ends were trimmed by 9 bases and 3 bases, with 15 bases remaining between them. The CDR3 region has the DNA TGTGCCAGTAAAGGGGAGTGGGGCTACGAGCAGTACTTC. Translation gives CASKGEWGYEQYF.

A note on this clonotype: Just one base apart from a much larger clone, this may be a read error. V and J are TRBV2 and TRBJ2-6; 8 bases match TRBD1. CDR1 is SNHLY, CDR2 FYNNEI, per germline. This CDR3 has 15 amino acids. In DNA, the CDR3 is TGTGCCAGCAGCGGGGACAGGTCTGGGGCCAACGTCCCGACTTTC. Translation: CASSGDRSGANVPTF.

This chain connects TRBV20-1 to TRBJ2-7, with D unclear. The V gene's germline CDR1 is DFQATT and CDR2 SNEGSKA (reference sequence). The germline V and J ends were trimmed by 6 bases and 7 bases, with 19 bases remaining between them. This CDR3 spans 13 amino acids. CDR3 residues: CSAPSLALREQYF. The CDR3 region has the DNA TGCAGTGCGCCTTCCCTGGCTTTACGAGAGCAGTACTTC.

This clonotype was counted only a few times. The chain has TRBV4-1 and TRBJ2-1; the D call may be TRBD1 or TRBD2 (7 bases each). Looked up from germline, CDR1 is MGHRA and CDR2 is YSYEKL. This CDR3 is 14 amino acids long. V was shortened by 5 bases and J by 8 bases, with 16 bases between the two germline ends. CDR3 DNA sequence: TGCGCCAGCAGCGTCCGGGCAGGGGGGGATGAGCAGTTCTTC. Its protein is CASSVRAGGDEQFF.

This clonotype was seen a handful of times. J is TRBJ2-3 and V is TRBV6-1, with D maybe TRBD2 (6 bases). Germline-derived CDR1 and CDR2 are MNHNS and SASEGT. The CDR3 extends over 13 amino acids. V was shortened by 5 bases and J by 6 bases, with 12 bases between the two germline ends. The CDR3 DNA follows: TGTGCCAGCAGTTCAAGACGGGGGGATACGCAGTATTTT. Its protein product is CASSSRRGDTQYF.

This clonotype was counted ten times or more. This chain joins TRBV30 and TRBJ2-5; TRBD2 might be the D (6 bases). This CDR3 spans 15 amino acids. With 0 bases removed from V and 0 bases from J, the gap between germline ends came to 11 bases. Germline V lookup: CDR1 GTSNPN, CDR2 SVGIG (reference sequence). This chain's CDR3 is CAWSVGLADQETQYF. The CDR3 coding sequence is TGTGCCTGGAGTGTGGGCTTAGCGGACCAAGAGACCCAGTACTTC.

Ten or more counts support this clonotype. The chain uses TRBV30 and TRBJ1-6; D uncertain. The CDR3 runs 13 residues. Trimming took off 1 base at V and 10 bases at J, with 11 bases between the two ends. Germline V gene lookup returns CDR1 GTSNPN and CDR2 SVGIG (reference sequence). The CDR3 loop reads CAWSGGVGSPLHF. The CDR3 DNA reads as TGTGCCTGGAGTGGAGGCGTAGGGTCACCCCTCCACTTT.

This chain links TRBV5-4 with TRBJ1-5; perhaps TRBD1 as D (5 bases). V was trimmed by 4 bases and J by 4 bases, leaving 21 bases between them. CDR1 is SGHNT and CDR2 is YYREEE in the germline V gene (reference sequence). The CDR3 has 17 residues. The CDR3, as DNA: TGTGCCAGCAGCCAATACGCCGGGACGGTGGTTAATCAGCCCCAGCATTTT. Translation: CASSQYAGTVVNQPQHF.

This clonotype was seen many times. The chain joins TRBV3-1 to TRBJ2-5; 7 positions agree with TRBD2. Trimming at V came to 0 bases and at J to 4 bases, leaving 8 bases not matched to a gene. The CDR3 contains 16 residues. Per germline, CDR1 LGHDT and CDR2 YNNKEL (reference sequence). CDR3 bases: TGTGCCAGCAGCCAAGATCGTGGGCCTAGCGGAGAGACCCAGTACTTC. Translation gives CASSQDRGPSGETQYF.

This clonotype has ten or more counts. This chain uses TRBV2 with TRBJ2-1; D may be TRBD2 (6 bases). CDR3 length: 16 residues. V was shortened by 5 bases and J by 1 base, with 15 bases between the two germline ends. CDR1 is SNHLY and CDR2 is FYNNEI in the germline V gene. In DNA form, the CDR3 reads TGTGCCAGCAGTAGGACTCGCGGGACGTCCTACAATGAGCAGTTCTTC. Its protein is CASSRTRGTSYNEQFF.

V gene TRBV28 combines with J gene TRBJ2-7; D is possibly TRBD1 or TRBD2 (5 bases each). The germline V gene encodes CDR1 MDHEN and CDR2 SYDVKM. Trimming removed 6 bases from V and 0 bases from J, with 15 bases in between. This CDR3 contains 15 residues. The CDR3 DNA sequence: TGTGCCAGCAGCCGGGGACCGAGTAGCTCCTACGAGCAGTACTTC. This sequence encodes CASSRGPSSSYEQYF.